This paragraph reports one TCR beta chain. CDR3 length: 15 amino acids. V lost 2 bases and J lost 4, with 11 bases in between. Germline-derived CDR1 and CDR2 are MNHEY and SVGAGI. These data belong to a study of blood T cell repertoires in COVID-19. As for the study in general: Some COVID-19 samples were acute and others convalescent; all came from the United States, Italy and Spain.

As processed by the authors: Amplification of reference gene primers was used by the study to estimate nucleated cell counts. Here immunoSEQ multiplex PCR was the method, and the copy in TCRdb shows in-frame clones only, minus some. Clonal size and the V and J genes are those of that table, whereas D and trimming came from the DNA. The data contain about 90,000 clones, 65% to 85% of them singletons. Sequenced: peripheral blood. The sequence derives from a man aged 55-75 years with acute or convalescent COVID-19. The chain carries TRBV6-5 and TRBJ2-2, with D perhaps matching TRBD1 (5 bases). The CDR3 DNA is TGTGCCAGCAGTTACGCAGGGTCGGGCACCGGGGAGCTGTTTTTT. Its protein is CASSYAGSGTGELFF.